The following is a T cell receptor (beta chain) sequence with its context. This CDR3 region has 18 residues. V lost 4 bases and J 0 bases, leaving 18 bases between the germline ends. Germline loops: CDR1 LGHNA, CDR2 YSLEER. This record belongs to a study of T cell responses to AZD1222 COVID-19 vaccine. Clones were read by immunoSEQ multiplex PCR, and TCRdb kept only the in-frame ones, dropping some. The sample records about 140,000 clones, roughly 89% being singletons. This clonotype was obtained from an adult in good health. The input for sequencing was peripheral blood, taken on day 0 of AZD1222 vaccination. The rearrangement joins TRBV4-3 to TRBJ1-4; D unclear. CDR3 loop: CASSLHPPTSATNEKLFF. The CDR3 coding sequence is TGCGCCAGCAGCCTCCATCCGCCCACCTCTGCAACTAATGAAAAACTGTTTTTT.